This TCR beta chain was observed in a study of shared T cell receptors in the human thymus. Clones were sequenced by immunoSEQ multiplex PCR, and TCRdb holds only the in-frame ones, with some missing. The table records more than 550,000 clones, 75% to 90% of them present only once. The CDR3 has 17 amino acids. From germline, CDR1 is SGHVS and CDR2 FQNEAQ. The V segment lost 2 bases and the J segment 4 bases; nucleotides outside the gene matches: 9. These data also featured in a second study, about human thymus T cells.

The source of this sequence is a girl under three years old with a congenital heart defect. Sequenced sample: thymocytes. This chain links TRBV7-8 with TRBJ2-7, with 12 bases matching TRBD2. The CDR3 protein is CASSLPGGTSGPYEQYF. CDR3 nucleotide sequence: TGTGCCAGCAGCTTACCCGGTGGGACTAGCGGGCCTTACGAGCAGTACTTC.